A single sample gave rise to the 10 T cell receptor beta chains below, sequenced in a study of T cell changes during pregnancy in multiple sclerosis. The protocol was immunoSEQ multiplex PCR, while the TCRdb copy is restricted to in-frame clones and leaves out a portion. The sample contains some 54,000 clones, about 92% of which appear only once. Sequencing was performed on peripheral blood, taken after pregnancy. These receptors came from a female donor with multiple sclerosis, enrolled in a pregnancy study.

The chain employs TRBV7-8 and TRBJ2-1, with 11 bases identical to TRBD2. The CDR3 runs 16 residues. V shed 3 bases, J shed 5 bases, and the junction held 6 bases outside the gene matches. Germline V gene data show CDR1 as SGHVS and CDR2 as FQNEAQ. CDR3 amino acids: CASSFRLAGRNNEQFF. CDR3 sequence (DNA): TGTGCCAGCAGCTTTCGACTAGCGGGACGTAACAATGAGCAGTTCTTC.

The V and J genes are TRBV7-2 and TRBJ2-7; 8 bases align to TRBD2. Germline V lookup: CDR1 SGHTA, CDR2 FQGNSA. CDR3 size: 16 residues. Trimming took 3 bases from V and 2 from J; bases not matched to a gene: 9. This CDR3 reads CASSFGTSGGTYEQYF. The CDR3 nucleotides are TGTGCCAGCAGCTTCGGAACTAGCGGAGGAACCTACGAGCAGTACTTC.

CDR3 DNA sequence: TGTGCCAGCAGCAACGCGGGACTCCCGACCTACAATGAGCAGTTCTTC. The encoded protein is CASSNAGLPTYNEQFF. The chain is built from TRBV5-4 and TRBJ2-1, with D tentatively TRBD2 (6 bases). This CDR3 is 16 amino acids long. Germline V gene data show CDR1 as SGHNT and CDR2 as YYREEE (reference sequence). The V gene lost 4 bases and the J gene lost 2 bases, with 16 bases spanning the gap.

The DNA for the CDR3 is TGTGCCAGCAAAGGGTGGGACCAGGGGGCTGATCAGCCCCAGCATTTT. Amino acid sequence: CASKGWDQGADQPQHF. V and J are TRBV6-6 and TRBJ1-5; 8 nucleotides agree with TRBD1. The V gene end was trimmed by 7 bases and the J gene end by 5 bases; junction bases not matched to a gene: 13. This CDR3 spans 16 amino acids. Germline V gives CDR1 MNHNY, CDR2 SVGAGI (reference sequence).

CDR3 protein: CASSPGGYFNEQFF. As DNA, the CDR3 is TGTGCCAGCAGCCCCGGAGGGTACTTCAATGAGCAGTTCTTC. The chain combines TRBV5-6 with TRBJ2-1, with D possibly being TRBD2 (6 bases). The ends were cut back, 4 bases at V and 6 bases at J, with 14 bases in the middle. Per germline, CDR1 SGHDT and CDR2 YYEEEE. The CDR3 is 14 residues long. The full variable domain, with the rest looked up from reference TRBV5-6 and TRBJ2-1, is DAGVTQSPTHLIKTRGQQVTLRCSPKSGHDTVSWYQQALGQGPQFIFQYYEEEERQRGNFPDRFSGHQFPNYSSELNVNALLLGDSALYLCASSPGGYFNEQFFGPGTRLTVL.

This sequence joins TRBV30 and TRBJ2-3, with 10 bases lining up with TRBD2. V lost 3 bases, J lost 4 bases, and 10 bases stayed unmatched. The CDR3 covers 16 residues. CDR1 is GTSNPN and CDR2 is SVGIG in the germline V gene (reference sequence). This CDR3 is CAWRNELAGSADTQYF. CDR3 coding DNA: TGTGCCTGGAGAAACGAACTAGCGGGATCGGCAGATACGCAGTATTTT.

The CDR3 spells CASSSGQHTQYF. CDR3 nucleotides: TGTGCCAGCAGTTCGGGACAGCATACGCAGTATTTT. The rearrangement uses TRBV28 and TRBJ2-3, with 7 nucleotides matching TRBD1. Germline CDR1 is MDHEN and CDR2 is SYDVKM. Losses at the gene ends were 4 bases for V and 7 bases for J; bases not matched to a gene: 2. The CDR3 is 12 amino acids. The full variable domain, its missing parts supplied by reference TRBV28 and TRBJ2-3, is DVKVTQSSRYLVKRTGEKVFLECVQDMDHENMFWYRQDPGLGLRLIYFSYDVKMKEKGDIPEGYSVSREKKERFSLILESASTNQTSMYLCASSSGQHTQYFGPGTRLTVL.

V gene TRBV6-1 combines with J gene TRBJ2-5; D not resolved. The CDR3 extends over 12 amino acids. Germline CDR1 MNHNS, CDR2 SASEGT. V gave up 11 bases and J gave up 0 bases, with 10 bases separating them. CDR3 coding DNA: TGTGCCGCTAGATCTTACCAAGAGACCCAGTACTTC. Protein: CAARSYQETQYF.

The V gene is TRBV9, the J gene TRBJ2-1; tentative D call: TRBD2 (6 bases). From germline, CDR1 is SGDLS and CDR2 YYNGEE. Trimming stripped 0 bases from V and 5 bases from J, with 18 bases between. CDR3 length equals 17 residues. The CDR3 loop is CASSVDPPAGVNNEQFF. CDR3 coding DNA: TGTGCCAGCAGCGTAGACCCACCAGCGGGCGTCAACAATGAGCAGTTCTTC.

This chain's CDR3 is CASSGSPGGAAYGYTF. In nucleotides, the CDR3 is TGTGCCAGCAGCGGCTCCCCCGGGGGGGCCGCCTATGGCTACACCTTC. This sequence joins TRBV9 and TRBJ1-2; D is perhaps TRBD1 (6 bases). The CDR3 runs 16 residues. Trimming took 3 bases from V and 4 from J, leaving 19 bases between them. Germline V gene sequence: CDR1 SGDLS, CDR2 YYNGEE.